This T cell receptor (beta chain) appears in the sequencing data of a study of low-dose radiotherapy and immunotherapy resistance in tumors (dated by TCRdb to 2021 to 2024). Regarding the study in general: Patients in Cohort 1 were given 0.5 Gy per fraction every 2 weeks, and the prescribed total PTV dose was 6.5 Gy. Patients in Cohort 2 were given 1 Gy per fraction every two weeks, for a total of 13 Gy across 26 weeks. Cyclophosphamide 200 mg/m2 was given intravenously every two weeks, one day before each radiation and immunotherapy administration. Aspirin 300 mg was taken orally once daily by patients for four cycles, starting on cycle 1 day 1. No randomization into treatment groups was done for the people taking part in the trial. Eight patients were included in the translational analysis: three from the first dose cohort and the first five from the second dose cohort. Patients were given nivolumab as a 240 mg flat dose every two weeks and ipilimumab at 1 mg/kg every six weeks, with both drugs delivered intravenously.

In its sample, this clonotype was seen many times. Its antigen remains unidentified. One base away there is no much larger clone; base qualities are not given. Reads for this sample came from an Illumina HiSeq 2500. Superscript III and a set of TRAV- and TRBV-specific primers were used to synthesize first-strand cDNA, so that both TCRalpha and TCRbeta chains were covered. TCRs were amplified with Phusion for around 18 PCR cycles, with a constant-region primer paired with the adapter attached to the V primers. Isolated mRNA was amplified with the MessageAmp II aRNA Amplification Kit, using an approximately 16-hour in vitro transcription at 37°C. The Dynabeads mRNA DIRECT Purification Kit was used to isolate the mRNA for TCR sequencing. Indexed Illumina adapters were added in a second Phusion PCR of 20 to 30 cycles, after which AMPure XP beads were used to purify the products. As for the authors' bioinformatics: Custom Perl scripts pooled TCR sequences encoding the same protein, removed out-of-frame sequences and computed each clonotype's abundance. Any TCR sequence supported by only a single read was excluded from analysis. Repertoire metrics included Shannon entropy, Gini index, clonality, richness, and frequency of TCRs shared between repertoires. In-frame beta chains were kept once TCRdb had trimmed the public reads at Q25 with fastp and called clones with MiXCR. Entries that share a CDR3 protein sequence are merged under the most common genes and DNA. These V and J calls originate from TCRdb's pipeline instead of the authors' own analysis. This sample gives roughly 76,000 distinct CDR3 sequences in total; under 20% of them show up just once. The ten largest clones represent approximately 6% of the sample.

Per the publication, the time point label means: before trial treatment. The donors came from RACIN, which was a single-arm phase I dose-escalation trial that paired nivolumab and ipilimumab with aspirin, low-dose cyclophosphamide and low-dose radiotherapy. Eligible patients had advanced, TIL-negative solid tumors. Reading the germline V gene (reference sequence) gives CDR1 MNHNY and CDR2 SVGAGI. From the cysteine up to the phenylalanine, the CDR3 has a length of 16 residues. The CDR3 DNA has 48 bases and is translated from base 1. V is clipped by 2 bases and J by 1 base, and the sequence between their germline boundaries is 13 bases long.

The chain is assembled from TRBV6-6 and TRBJ2-3, with the D call perhaps TRBD1 or TRBD2, each one matching 6 bases. This TCR came from a male donor with prostate cancer. The starting material was PBMCs, obtained before treatment. The DNA reads as follows: TGTGCCAGCAGTTACGCCGGGGGCTTGGGCACAGATACGCAGTATTTT. This encodes CASSYAGGLGTDTQYF.